What follows are 20 T cell receptor beta chains derived from one specimen sequenced in a study of blood T cell repertoires in COVID-19. TCRdb's copy holds only in-frame clones and misses some; the assay was immunoSEQ multiplex PCR. Altogether 180,000 or so clones are present, 87% being singletons, with the ten largest covering 1% to 1.5%. The material sequenced was PBMCs or T cells enriched from blood (not recorded which). All receptors derive from a human donor with acute COVID-19. The donor label of this sample is uncertain.

The chain links TRBV11-2 to TRBJ1-2; 8 nucleotides line up with TRBD1. The CDR3 is made up of 17 amino acids. With 0 bases clipped from V and 0 bases from J, the junction kept 6 bases outside the gene matches. The germline CDR1 and CDR2 sequences are SGHAT and FQNNGV. CDR3 residues: CASSLDEDRASNYGYTF. For the CDR3, the DNA is TGTGCCAGCAGCTTAGATGAGGACAGGGCTTCTAACTATGGCTACACCTTC.

This chain joins TRBV5-1 and TRBJ2-7; D is undetermined. Trimming pared 0 bases from V and 9 bases from J, leaving 13 bases between. The CDR3 runs to 13 residues. Looked up from germline, CDR1 is SGHRS and CDR2 is YFSETQ. The CDR3 region is CASSLDPQVGQYF. The DNA for the CDR3 is TGCGCCAGCAGCTTGGACCCCCAGGTGGGGCAGTACTTC.

The rearrangement joins TRBV30 to TRBJ1-6; perhaps TRBD1 as D (6 bases). V lost 0 bases and J 9 bases, leaving 12 bases between the germline ends. CDR1 and CDR2 (germline): GTSNPN, SVGIG (reference sequence). The CDR3 consists of 14 residues. In DNA form, the CDR3 reads TGTGCCTGGAGTGTAAAGGGGGTAGGTTCACCCCTCCACTTT. Translating it yields CAWSVKGVGSPLHF.

This clone was seen a single time. The V and J genes are TRBV5-1 and TRBJ2-2, with D maybe TRBD1 (6 bases). V lost 7 bases to trimming and J lost 2 bases, with 12 bases between them. The CDR3 contains 14 residues. In germline, CDR1 is SGHRS, CDR2 YFSETQ. The CDR3 loop is CASRQVVNTGELFF. For the CDR3, the DNA is TGCGCCAGCCGACAGGTAGTAAACACCGGGGAGCTGTTTTTT.

The V and J genes are TRBV6-1 and TRBJ2-3, with D perhaps matching TRBD2 (6 bases). V lost 0 bases and J 1 base, leaving 11 bases between the germline ends. Germline loops: CDR1 MNHNS, CDR2 SASEGT. The CDR3 loop spans 16 amino acids. The CDR3 region has the DNA TGTGCCAGCAGTGAAGCTCCCGGGGAGGGCACAGATACGCAGTATTTT. Translated: CASSEAPGEGTDTQYF.

The chain links TRBV7-9 to TRBJ1-6, with D perhaps TRBD1 (6 bases). There are 18 residues in the CDR3. V was clipped by 5 bases and J by 8 bases, with 25 bases between them. Germline V gene lookup returns CDR1 SEHNR and CDR2 FQNEAQ (reference sequence). As DNA, the CDR3 is TGTGCCAGCAGCGTACCCCCGGGACCCAGGGGCGGCGATTCACCCCTCCACTTT. Its translation is CASSVPPGPRGGDSPLHF.

The chain recombines TRBV7-9 with TRBJ2-1, with 8 bases identical to TRBD1. From germline, CDR1 is SEHNR and CDR2 FQNEAQ (reference sequence). This CDR3 spans 18 amino acids. V trimming: 5 bases; J trimming: 0 bases; junction bases outside the gene matches: 12. The CDR3 loop reads CASSVQGAYSSSYNEQFF. CDR3 nucleotide sequence: TGTGCCAGCAGCGTTCAGGGGGCCTATTCTAGCTCCTACAATGAGCAGTTCTTC.

CDR3: CASTAWGGRENTEAFF. The CDR3 DNA reads TGTGCCAGTACCGCCTGGGGCGGCAGGGAAAACACTGAAGCTTTCTTT. This chain uses TRBV19 with TRBJ1-1; TRBD1 is a possible D gene (5 bases). Germline-derived CDR1 and CDR2 are LNHDA and SQIVND (reference sequence). The CDR3 has 16 amino acids. V dropped 7 bases and J dropped 2 bases, with 20 bases sitting between them.

The chain is built from TRBV19 and TRBJ1-3; the D gene is possibly TRBD1 (6 bases). CDR3 length: 15 amino acids. Trimming cost V 6 bases and J 0 bases, with 12 bases left between them. Germline loops: CDR1 LNHDA, CDR2 SQIVND (reference sequence). The CDR3, as DNA: TGTGCCAGTAGCCCCCGGGACACCTCTGGAAACACCATATATTTT. Residues: CASSPRDTSGNTIYF.

V gene TRBV12-5 combines with J gene TRBJ2-7; 7 bases are shared with TRBD1. The germline gives CDR1 LGHNT, CDR2 FRNRAP. V was clipped by 6 bases and J by 2 bases; unmatched bases: 13. This CDR3 is 16 amino acids long. CDR3 bases: TGTGCTAGTGGCCCAAAAGCAGGGGGTGGGACCTACGAGCAGTACTTC. Translation gives CASGPKAGGGTYEQYF. Full variable domain (remainder filled in from reference TRBV12-5 and TRBJ2-7): DARVTQTPRHKVTEMGQEVTMRCQPILGHNTVFWYRQTMMQGLELLAYFRNRAPLDDSGMPKDRFSAEMPDATLATLKIQPSEPRDSAVYFCASGPKAGGGTYEQYFGPGTRLTVT.

In the case of this clone: The same CDR3 can be traced to other DNA sequences in this sample. V and J are TRBV3-1 (or the pseudogene TRBV3-2) and TRBJ1-1; perhaps TRBD1 as D (6 bases). V lost 4 bases to trimming and J lost 4 bases, with 10 bases between them. Germline V gives CDR1 LGHDT, CDR2 YNNKEL (reference sequence). The CDR3 covers 13 residues. CDR3 nucleotides: TGTGCCAGCAGCCCCACAGGGTCCACTGAAGCTTTCTTT. Protein sequence: CASSPTGSTEAFF.

This sequence joins TRBV7-2 and TRBJ1-1, with D uncertain. CDR1 and CDR2 from the germline V gene are SGHTA and FQGNSA. CDR3 length: 14 amino acids. V lost 1 base, J lost 4 bases, and 10 bases lay in between. Written as DNA, the CDR3 is TGTGCCAGCAGCTTAGGAGGTTACCCCACTGAAGCTTTCTTT. This codes for CASSLGGYPTEAFF.

With regard to this clone: Other DNA sequences from this sample encode an identical CDR3 as well. The chain's CDR3 is CASSLDSGGDGYTF. The DNA of the CDR3 is TGCGCCAGCAGCTTGGATTCGGGGGGCGATGGCTACACCTTC. The V and J genes are TRBV5-1 and TRBJ1-2; TRBD1 is a possible D gene (6 bases). Germline V gene sequence: CDR1 SGHRS, CDR2 YFSETQ. The CDR3 length is 14 residues. The V gene lost 0 bases and the J gene lost 6 bases, with 12 bases spanning the gap.

CDR3 sequence: CATSGKGVFYGYTF. Written as DNA, the CDR3 is TGTGCCACCAGTGGGAAGGGGGTTTTCTATGGCTACACCTTC. This rearrangement joins TRBV24-1 to TRBJ1-2, with D perhaps matching TRBD1 (6 bases). CDR1 is KGHDR and CDR2 is SFDVKD in the germline V gene. The CDR3 runs to 14 residues. The V end lost 5 bases, the J end lost 4 bases, and 13 bases lay between the germline ends.

This clone showed up just once. The V gene is TRBV5-1, the J gene TRBJ2-7, with TRBD2 matching 9 bases. In germline, CDR1 is SGHRS, CDR2 YFSETQ. This CDR3 spans 16 amino acids. J gave up 3 bases and V 2 bases, and 9 bases lay outside the gene matches. The DNA for the CDR3 is TGCGCCAGCAGCTTCGCGGGGGGGGCGTTAGGCTACGAGCAGTACTTC. It specifies CASSFAGGALGYEQYF.

The chain uses TRBV10-1 and TRBJ1-4; 9 bases are shared with TRBD1. Trimming removed 9 bases from V and 8 bases from J; junction bases left unmatched: 19. This CDR3 region has 17 residues. The germline CDR1 and CDR2 sequences are WNHNN and SYGVQD (reference sequence). The CDR3 bases are TGCGCCAGAAGGGGGGTTAAGGGCGGGACAGGGAAAGAAAAACTGTTTTTT. It codes for CARRGVKGGTGKEKLFF.

The table lists this clone with a count of one. This chain links TRBV20-1 with TRBJ2-4; possible D gene TRBD1, 5 bases. Per germline, CDR1 DFQATT and CDR2 SNEGSKA (reference sequence). The CDR3 is made up of 15 amino acids. V was cut by 3 bases and J by 0 bases, with 12 bases left in between. CDR3 nucleotides: TGCAGTGCTAGTGTCTGGACACTAGCCAAAAACATTCAGTACTTC. It specifies CSASVWTLAKNIQYF.

The V call is TRBV10-3, the J call TRBJ1-2, with 8 bases matching TRBD1. The V and J ends lost 6 bases and 5 bases, in that order; junction bases with no gene match: 8. The CDR3 has 14 amino acids. Germline V gene lookup returns CDR1 ENHRY and CDR2 SYGVKD. The CDR3 sequence is CAIRPTGEEYGYTF. The CDR3 nucleotides are TGTGCCATCAGGCCGACAGGGGAGGAATATGGCTACACCTTC.

This chain joins TRBV7-8 and TRBJ2-6, with D perhaps TRBD1 (6 bases). From germline, CDR1 is SGHVS and CDR2 FQNEAQ. Trimming took off 1 base at V and 4 bases at J, with 8 bases between the two ends. The length of the CDR3 is 15 residues. The CDR3 coding sequence is TGTGCCAGCAGCTTAGGGGGGCACGGGGCCAACGTCCTGACTTTC. It specifies CASSLGGHGANVLTF.

The chain links TRBV18 to TRBJ2-3; a possible D gene is TRBD2 (6 bases). The V end was cut by 2 bases, the J end by 1 base, with 13 bases between. Germline loops: CDR1 KGHSH, CDR2 LQKENI. This CDR3 is built from 16 residues. CDR3 DNA sequence: TGTGCCAGCTCACCAGCTCTTCGCGGGGGCACAGATACGCAGTATTTT. Its protein is CASSPALRGGTDTQYF.